A single T cell receptor beta chain is shown here with its context. Its target is unknown. The sample is drawn from a study of vaccination and CD4 T cells after COVID-19. Oncomine TCR Beta short-read sequencing was applied to DNA from cultured CD4+ T cells. Extraction of genomic DNA was performed on cultured CD4+ T cells. TCRdb ran MiXCR on the PCR reads and lists one entry per CDR3 protein. Of around 10,000 distinct CDR3 sequences in the sample, 25% to 30% are singletons; the top ten hold over 15%. Study findings and constraints: Convalescent patients were relatively few, and early post-infection timepoints were missing.

CDR1 MDHEN and CDR2 SYDVKM come from the germline V gene. The CDR3 runs 16 residues. V was cut by 5 bases and J by 5 bases, with 18 bases left in between. Regarding treatment: roughly ten-day PBMC culture with coronavirus spike peptide pools or control peptides (ViraFEST assay). The unexposed donor gave CD4+ T cells before the COVID-19 pandemic (2011-2018). What was sequenced was CD4+ T cells from blood, cultured in vitro. The rearrangement links TRBV28 to TRBJ2-2; unclear D gene. The clonotype originates from a human donor in good health. CDR3 sequence: CASSLPDRLGTGELFF. CDR3 DNA sequence: TGTGCCAGCAGTCTACCCGACCGCCTAGGGACCGGGGAGCTGTTTTTT.